This section outlines one T cell receptor (beta chain) sequence together with its context. The sample is drawn from a study of control samples from healthy donors and cancer patients. Libraries were prepared by immunoSEQ multiplex PCR; TCRdb keeps only in-frame clonotypes and omits some of them. The repertoire has over 100,000 clones, approximately 92% of them found once; the top ten carry 5.5%. From germline, CDR1 is MNHEY and CDR2 SVGAGI. This CDR3 comprises 15 residues. After removal of 2 bases from V and 6 bases from J, the junction contained 8 bases not matched to a gene. Sequencing used blood. This chain connects TRBV6-5 to TRBJ2-7; 9 bases fit TRBD1. This TCR was recovered from a man younger than 35 in good health. CDR3 DNA: TGTGCCAGCAGTTACGCCGGGACAGGGCTTCGCGAGCAGTACTTC. Its translation is CASSYAGTGLREQYF.